This entry features one T cell receptor beta chain sequence. Antigen specificity is unknown. This specimen comes from a study of T cells in localized non-small cell lung cancer. Study observations and caveats: Analysis by sequencing included only one tumor region, so heterogeneity remains possible. Uninvolved adjacent lung had more T cell clonality than any other tissue, topping tumor.

V lost 6 bases, J lost 3 bases, and 9 bases lay in between. CDR1 and CDR2 (germline): LGHNA, YNFKEQ. The CDR3 loop spans 12 amino acids. Profiled with immunoSEQ multiplex PCR; TCRdb holds only in-frame clones, not every one. The repertoire includes around 78,000 clones, 70% to 90% of them detected once, and 20% to 25% sits in the top ten. This clonotype was obtained from a woman aged 35 to 70 with stage I squamous cell lung carcinoma. Sequenced here: peripheral blood, sampled before any cancer treatment. This chain uses TRBV4-2 with TRBJ2-7, with a possible D match to TRBD1 (5 bases). DNA for the CDR3: TGTGCCAGCAGTCCAGGGTTCTACGAGCAGTACTTC. As protein: CASSPGFYEQYF.